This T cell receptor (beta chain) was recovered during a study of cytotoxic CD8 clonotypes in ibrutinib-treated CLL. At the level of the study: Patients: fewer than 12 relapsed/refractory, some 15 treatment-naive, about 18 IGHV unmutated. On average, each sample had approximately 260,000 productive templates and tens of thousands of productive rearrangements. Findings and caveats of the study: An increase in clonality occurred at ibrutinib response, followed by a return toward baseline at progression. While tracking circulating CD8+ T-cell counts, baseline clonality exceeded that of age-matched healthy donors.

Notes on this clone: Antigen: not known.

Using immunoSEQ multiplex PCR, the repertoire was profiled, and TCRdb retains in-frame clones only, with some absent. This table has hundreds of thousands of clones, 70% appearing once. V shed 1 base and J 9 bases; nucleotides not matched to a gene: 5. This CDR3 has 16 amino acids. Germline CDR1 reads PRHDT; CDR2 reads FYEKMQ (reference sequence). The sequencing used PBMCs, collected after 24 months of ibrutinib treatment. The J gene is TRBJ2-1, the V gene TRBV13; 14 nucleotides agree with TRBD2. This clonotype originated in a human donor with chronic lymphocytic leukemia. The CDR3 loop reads CASSLEGLAGVGEQFF. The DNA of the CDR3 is TGTGCCAGCAGCTTAGAGGGACTAGCGGGAGTCGGTGAGCAGTTCTTC.